The next 22 T cell receptor beta chains were all read from a single sample in a study of shared clonotypes between healthy human individuals. Repertoires were generated with immunoSEQ multiplex PCR, while TCRdb's copy carries only in-frame clones and drops some. The table lists about 470,000 clones, roughly three quarters of them singletons. The source material was PBMCs. These receptors all come from a woman in her 40s in good health. Some clones in this sample may be carry-over from other donors' samples.

V and J are TRBV5-4 and TRBJ1-4; possible D gene TRBD1, 6 bases. This CDR3 contains 15 residues. The germline V gene has CDR1 SGHNT and CDR2 YYREEE (reference sequence). The V end was cut by 4 bases, the J end by 0 bases, with 10 bases between. CDR3 region: CASSMDRATNEKLFF. CDR3 DNA: TGTGCCAGCAGCATGGACAGAGCAACTAATGAAAAACTGTTTTTT.

The chain has TRBV2 and TRBJ2-3; 7 positions agree with TRBD2. Germline CDR1 reads SNHLY; CDR2 reads FYNNEI. J was trimmed by 2 bases and V by 8 bases; bases with no gene match: 13. The CDR3 spans 16 residues. The CDR3 reads CASPGERAGATDTQYF. DNA for the CDR3: TGTGCCAGCCCCGGGGAGCGGGCGGGAGCCACAGATACGCAGTATTTT.

The chain recombines TRBV29-1 with TRBJ1-1; D is undetermined. V was shortened by 4 bases and J by 0 bases, with 9 bases between the two germline ends. CDR3 size: 13 residues. CDR1 and CDR2 from the germline V gene are SQVTM and ANQGSEA. The CDR3 spells CSVGRGLNTEAFF. In nucleotides, the CDR3 is TGCAGCGTTGGGCGGGGATTGAACACTGAAGCTTTCTTT.

In its sample, this clone was seen once. The chain uses TRBV5-6 and TRBJ2-3; no definite D call. The germline V and J ends were trimmed by 4 bases and 6 bases, with 9 bases remaining between them. The CDR3 runs to 12 residues. Germline V gives CDR1 SGHDT, CDR2 YYEEEE. CDR3 DNA: TGTGCCAGCAGCGTTAGTTCCGATACGCAGTATTTT. Protein product: CASSVSSDTQYF.

The chain links TRBV7-2 to TRBJ1-5; perhaps TRBD1 as D (5 bases). V was shortened by 5 bases and J by 4 bases, with 15 bases between the two germline ends. This CDR3 comprises 15 residues. Germline V gene sequence: CDR1 SGHTA, CDR2 FQGNSA. The CDR3 region has the DNA TGTGCCAGCAGCCTAAGACAGCAAGATAATCAGCCCCAGCATTTT. Its protein is CASSLRQQDNQPQHF.

As to this clone: The same CDR3 can be traced to other DNA sequences in this sample. V gene TRBV6-1 combines with J gene TRBJ1-1; D uncertain. The CDR3 contains 13 residues. CDR1 is MNHNS and CDR2 is SASEGT in the germline V gene. Trimming removed 6 bases from V and 1 base from J, with 9 bases in between. In DNA, the CDR3 is TGTGCCAGCAGGAGAACAGAGAACACTGAAGCTTTCTTT. It codes for CASRRTENTEAFF.

This rearrangement joins TRBV9 to TRBJ2-3; D gene ambiguous. CDR1 is SGDLS, CDR2 YYNGEE, per germline. The CDR3 runs 14 residues. The V and J ends lost 0 bases and 4 bases respectively, with 9 bases between them. CDR3 protein: CASSVGIGPDTQYF. As DNA, the CDR3 is TGTGCCAGCAGCGTAGGAATAGGGCCAGATACGCAGTATTTT.

The rearrangement joins TRBV30 to TRBJ2-5, with D maybe TRBD2 (6 bases). The CDR3 runs 16 residues. Trimming pared 1 base from V and 5 bases from J, leaving 20 bases between. In germline, CDR1 is GTSNPN, CDR2 SVGIG (reference sequence). This CDR3 is CAWSGGFGTGIETQYF. In DNA form, the CDR3 reads TGTGCCTGGAGTGGGGGGTTTGGGACTGGCATCGAGACCCAGTACTTC.

This clone has just a few counts. The chain carries TRBV7-9 and TRBJ1-1; D possibly corresponds to TRBD1 (5 bases). V lost 5 bases and J 6 bases, leaving 10 bases between the germline ends. The CDR3 runs to 12 residues. The germline V gene has CDR1 SEHNR and CDR2 FQNEAQ (reference sequence). For the CDR3, the DNA is TGTGCCAGCAGCATCGCCAGGGCTGAAGCTTTCTTT. This encodes CASSIARAEAFF.

V gene TRBV18 combines with J gene TRBJ2-7, with 7 bases lining up with TRBD2. V lost 6 bases and J lost 0; bases outside the gene matches: 11. The CDR3 totals 16 residues. Germline CDR1 is KGHSH and CDR2 is LQKENI. Written as DNA, the CDR3 is TGTGCCAGCTCGTTCTCCGGGGGGATCGGCTCCTACGAGCAGTACTTC. Translation: CASSFSGGIGSYEQYF.

This clone was recorded only once. The chain couples TRBV27 to TRBJ2-7; 7 nucleotides match TRBD2. V trimming: 1 base; J trimming: 4 bases; junction bases outside the gene matches: 13. The germline V gene encodes CDR1 MNHEY and CDR2 SMNVEV (reference sequence). The CDR3 consists of 17 residues. Here the CDR3 reads CASSLFAVGLEKYEQYF. In DNA, the CDR3 is TGTGCCAGCAGTTTATTTGCGGTCGGACTAGAGAAATACGAGCAGTACTTC.

This clone was picked up a small number of times. The chain links TRBV5-5 to TRBJ1-1; D possibly corresponds to TRBD1 (5 bases). The CDR3 length is 14 residues. V lost 2 bases, J lost 5 bases, and 13 bases lay in between. The germline V gene has CDR1 SGHKS and CDR2 YYEKEE (reference sequence). CDR3 nucleotides: TGTGCCAGCAGCTTTGGTCAGGGAGGGACTGAAGCTTTCTTT. Encoded protein: CASSFGQGGTEAFF.

This sequence joins TRBV28 and TRBJ2-3; no definite D call. Germline V gives CDR1 MDHEN, CDR2 SYDVKM. Trimming took 10 bases from V and 2 from J, leaving 13 bases between them. This CDR3 region has 13 residues. The DNA for the CDR3 is TGTGCCATTACTCGGGCCCTCACAGATACGCAGTATTTT. Amino acid sequence: CAITRALTDTQYF.

The chain links TRBV18 to TRBJ2-3; 10 bases line up with TRBD2. V shed 0 bases and J 4 bases; nucleotides not matched to a gene: 13. The germline gives CDR1 KGHSH, CDR2 LQKENI. CDR3 length: 19 amino acids. CDR3 coding DNA: TGTGCCAGCTCACCACCCGGGACTAGCGAGCAACGAAGTGCAGATACGCAGTATTTT. This translates into CASSPPGTSEQRSADTQYF.

The chain couples TRBV11-3 to TRBJ2-1; perhaps TRBD1 as D (6 bases). Germline-derived CDR1 and CDR2 are SGHNT and YENEEA. With 0 bases removed from V and 10 bases from J, the gap between germline ends came to 10 bases. The length of the CDR3 is 13 residues. The CDR3 DNA follows: TGTGCCAGCAGCTTAGACAGGGGATGGGAGCAGTTCTTC. It encodes CASSLDRGWEQFF. The full variable domain, completed using reference TRBV11-3 and TRBJ2-1, is EAGVVQSPRYKIIEKKQPVAFWCNPISGHNTLYWYLQNLGQGPELLIRYENEEAVDDSQLPKDRFSAERLKGVDSTLKIQPAELGDSAVYLCASSLDRGWEQFFGPGTRLTVL.

This clone has only a few counts. This chain links TRBV5-1 with TRBJ2-7; D gene unclear. Germline V gene data show CDR1 as SGHRS and CDR2 as YFSETQ. The V and J ends lost 3 bases and 6 bases respectively, with 13 bases between them. The CDR3 length is 13 residues. The CDR3 DNA reads as TGCGCCAGCAGCTCCCAACCTCCCGGCGAGCAGTACTTC. Translated, it gives CASSSQPPGEQYF.

The chain has TRBV6-1 and TRBJ1-4; tentatively, D is TRBD1 (5 bases). The V end was cut by 0 bases, the J end by 0 bases, with 8 bases between. Germline CDR1 MNHNS, CDR2 SASEGT. The CDR3 runs to 16 residues. In nucleotides, the CDR3 is TGTGCCAGCAGTGAAGCGCAGGGTGCAACTAATGAAAAACTGTTTTTT. Residues: CASSEAQGATNEKLFF.

This clone was detected ten times or more. The J gene is TRBJ2-7, the V gene TRBV27; 7 bases line up with TRBD1. The junction had 11 bases not matched to a gene; V was cut back by 5 bases and J by 4 bases. CDR3 length equals 15 residues. The germline V gene encodes CDR1 MNHEY and CDR2 SMNVEV (reference sequence). The CDR3 is CASSRRPGQKYEQYF. CDR3 DNA: TGTGCCAGCAGTCGACGCCCGGGACAGAAATACGAGCAGTACTTC.

V and J are TRBV19 and TRBJ1-5, with D possibly being TRBD1 (5 bases). Germline-derived CDR1 and CDR2 are LNHDA and SQIVND (reference sequence). The CDR3 is 13 residues long. Trimming left V 6 bases short and J 2 bases short, with 8 bases between. The CDR3 DNA is TGTGCCAGTAGAGGGGTTGGCAATCAGCCCCAGCATTTT. Its translation: CASRGVGNQPQHF.

The rearrangement links TRBV11-2 to TRBJ2-5, with TRBD1 identical over 8 bases. The V gene end was trimmed by 4 bases and the J gene end by 5 bases; junction bases not matched to a gene: 12. The CDR3 is 16 residues long. Germline V gene lookup returns CDR1 SGHAT and CDR2 FQNNGV. The CDR3 bases are TGTGCCAGCAGCTCCGTAGGACAGGGAGGTTGGGAGACCCAGTACTTC. Its translation is CASSSVGQGGWETQYF. Drawing the rest from reference TRBV11-2 and TRBJ2-5, the complete variable domain is EAGVAQSPRYKIIEKRQSVAFWCNPISGHATLYWYQQILGQGPKLLIQFQNNGVVDDSQLPKDRFSAERLKGVDSTLKIQPAKLEDSAVYLCASSSVGQGGWETQYFGPGTRLLVL.

This clone was seen just once. This sample includes further DNA sequences coding for the same CDR3. V gene TRBV7-2 combines with J gene TRBJ2-5; D tentatively fits TRBD1 or TRBD2 (5 bases each). CDR1 is SGHTA and CDR2 is FQGNSA in the germline V gene. There are 12 residues in the CDR3. V shed 5 bases and J shed 4 bases, with 8 bases lying between them. CDR3 sequence reads: CASSLGVETQYF. The CDR3 DNA reads TGTGCCAGCAGCCTGGGGGTAGAGACCCAGTACTTC.

The rearrangement uses TRBV11-3 and TRBJ2-7; TRBD1 aligns across 7 bases. The CDR3 covers 14 residues. Germline assignment: CDR1 SGHNT and CDR2 YENEEA. V lost 3 bases and J lost 2; bases outside the gene matches: 4. CDR3 nucleotide sequence: TGTGCCAGCAGCTTGGGGGACAGAACCTACGAGCAGTACTTC. It specifies CASSLGDRTYEQYF.